The T cell receptor (beta chain) under discussion was sequenced for a study of blood T cell repertoires in COVID-19. Study at large: The United States, Italy and Spain were the sources of the acute and convalescent COVID-19 samples. Sources were T cells, B-cell-depleted T cells, or PBMCs; the material itself was cDNA or gDNA.

As originally analysed: From reference gene primer amplification, estimates of nucleated cell counts were derived. Libraries were prepared by immunoSEQ multiplex PCR; TCRdb keeps only in-frame clonotypes and omits some of them. V and J calls plus clone size are reproduced from that table; the DNA served to infer D and trimming. The table has approximately 28,000 clones, around nine tenths seen once. Sequenced sample: peripheral blood. The clonotype originates from a man between 65 and 85 years old with active or convalescent COVID-19.

In DNA, the CDR3 is TGTGCCAGCAGCTCTTTGGGGCAGGCCTCCTACGAGCAGTACTTC. This translates into CASSSLGQASYEQYF. This chain connects TRBV7-9 to TRBJ2-7, with a tentative D call TRBD1 (5 bases). Trimming left V 4 bases short and J 0 bases short, with 13 bases between. The CDR3 totals 15 residues. Germline V gives CDR1 SEHNR, CDR2 FQNEAQ (reference sequence).